The clone carrying this TCR beta chain has only a few counts. Its antigen remains unidentified. Per individual sample, total RNA of at least 5 micrograms was extracted. This specimen comes from a study of blood T cells in healthy people across ages. Broader study findings: TCR beta diversity was tightly associated with the proportion of naive T cells. With age, beta diversity per million T cells declined roughly linearly, significantly by 40. Aged donors had fewer naive CD4+ cells and lower diversity than long-lived donors.

Alongside a J-beta primer mix, a sample-barcoded 5' primer served in a second PCR lasting about 7 to 12 cycles. MiXCR was run by TCRdb on the 5' RACE reads, yielding one entry per CDR3 protein. The sample contains hundreds of thousands of distinct CDR3 sequences, roughly 56% of which appear only once. V lost 0 bases and J lost 0, with 7 bases in between. Germline CDR1 is LGHNA and CDR2 is YNFKEQ. CDR3 length: 15 residues. The rearrangement links TRBV4-2 to TRBJ2-3; D not resolved. This clonotype originated in a man in his forties in good health. The sequencing input was blood. The CDR3 coding sequence is TGTGCCAGCAGCCAAGATGAGTACAGCACAGATACGCAGTATTTT. Translated, it gives CASSQDEYSTDTQYF.